The 21 T cell receptor beta chains below were found in one sample sequenced in a study of blood T cell repertoires in COVID-19. Measured with immunoSEQ multiplex PCR; TCRdb has only the in-frame clones, and not every one. Here the sample spans 200,000 to 250,000 clones, 86% being singletons. Material for sequencing was peripheral blood. Receptors were obtained from a man younger than 45 who had recovered from COVID-19.

V and J are TRBV5-1 and TRBJ1-6, with D maybe TRBD1 (6 bases). Germline V gene sequence: CDR1 SGHRS, CDR2 YFSETQ. The CDR3 runs 16 residues. V shed 2 bases and J shed 14 bases, with 23 bases lying between them. CDR3 loop: CASSFVGRGQLWALHF. The CDR3 nucleotides read TGCGCCAGCAGCTTCGTCGGCAGGGGCCAATTATGGGCCCTCCACTTT.

V gene TRBV5-1 combines with J gene TRBJ1-1, with D unclear. The CDR3 contains 14 residues. The germline V gene has CDR1 SGHRS and CDR2 YFSETQ. V gave up 4 bases and J gave up 1 base, with 11 bases separating them. This chain's CDR3 is CASSTRLENTEAFF. CDR3 bases: TGCGCCAGCAGCACCCGACTGGAGAACACTGAAGCTTTCTTT.

The chain recombines TRBV5-1 with TRBJ2-7, with 12 bases lining up with TRBD1. The V gene's germline CDR1 is SGHRS and CDR2 YFSETQ. The ends lost 5 bases at V and 6 bases at J; junction bases unmatched: 6. This CDR3 is 14 amino acids long. The CDR3 DNA is TGCGCCAGCAGTACCGGGACAGGGGGCCTCGAGCAGTACTTC. Protein: CASSTGTGGLEQYF.

The V and J genes are TRBV27 and TRBJ1-5, with a weak D call TRBD1 (6 bases). This CDR3 has 14 amino acids. Looked up from germline, CDR1 is MNHEY and CDR2 is SMNVEV (reference sequence). V was trimmed by 6 bases and J by 3 bases, leaving 12 bases between them. CDR3 in DNA: TGTGCCAGCAGATCGACAGGTTACAATCAGCCCCAGCATTTT. Protein sequence: CASRSTGYNQPQHF.

V and J are TRBV2 and TRBJ1-2; possible D gene TRBD1, 5 bases. V dropped 8 bases and J dropped 4 bases, with 17 bases sitting between them. Germline values: CDR1 SNHLY, CDR2 FYNNEI. The CDR3 covers 14 residues. As DNA, the CDR3 is TGTGCCAGCTTTCTGCCAGGGCCAGCCTATGGCTACACCTTC. Translated, it gives CASFLPGPAYGYTF. Combining the CDR3 with reference TRBV2 and TRBJ1-2 gives the whole variable domain EPEVTQTPSHQVTQMGQEVILRCVPISNHLYFYWYRQILGQKVEFLVSFYNNEISEKSEIFDDQFSVERPDGSNFTLKIRSTKLEDSAMYFCASFLPGPAYGYTFGSGTRLTVV.

The chain joins TRBV11-3 to TRBJ2-1; 11 bases agree with TRBD2. The J segment lost 5 bases and the V segment lost 5 bases, leaving 11 bases of the junction unmatched. The length of the CDR3 is 17 residues. CDR1 and CDR2 from the germline V gene are SGHNT and YENEEA. The CDR3 loop reads CASSAQPRTSGHNEQFF. The CDR3, as DNA: TGTGCCAGCAGCGCCCAGCCAAGGACTAGCGGGCACAATGAGCAGTTCTTC.

The genes are TRBV5-4 and TRBJ2-3; 10 positions agree with TRBD1. With V trimmed by 3 bases and J by 5 bases, 6 bases remained unmatched. Germline lookup yields CDR1 SGHNT and CDR2 YYREEE (reference sequence). This CDR3 spans 15 amino acids. CDR3 DNA: TGTGCCAGCAGCTCTGGACAGGGGGGACTAGATACGCAGTATTTT. Translated, it gives CASSSGQGGLDTQYF.

V usage is TRBV11-2 and J usage is TRBJ1-4, with TRBD1 identical over 9 bases. This CDR3 has 14 amino acids. The V and J ends lost 5 bases and 6 bases, in that order; junction bases with no gene match: 4. Per the germline V gene, CDR1 is SGHAT and CDR2 is FQNNGV. CDR3 in amino acids: CASSRDRVDEKLFF. DNA of the CDR3: TGTGCCAGCAGCAGGGACAGGGTAGATGAAAAACTGTTTTTT. Using reference TRBV11-2 and TRBJ1-4 for the parts outside the CDR3, the full variable domain is EAGVAQSPRYKIIEKRQSVAFWCNPISGHATLYWYQQILGQGPKLLIQFQNNGVVDDSQLPKDRFSAERLKGVDSTLKIQPAKLEDSAVYLCASSRDRVDEKLFFGSGTQLSVL.

A note on this clone: Germline is not matched at one junction end, which may reflect a read error. The chain couples TRBV12-5 to TRBJ1-2; 9 bases line up with TRBD1. This CDR3 has 12 residues. Looked up from germline, CDR1 is LGHNT and CDR2 is FRNRAP. CDR3 residues: CASGLGTGASLF. CDR3 nucleotides: TGTGCTAGTGGTTTGGGGACAGGGGCCTCTCTCTTC.

The rearrangement links TRBV2 to TRBJ2-4; 14 bases are a match to TRBD2. Looked up from germline, CDR1 is SNHLY and CDR2 is FYNNEI. V lost 6 bases to trimming and J lost 8 bases; unmatched junction nucleotides: 9. This CDR3 comprises 16 residues. The CDR3 region is CASRSGTSGGIYIQYF. CDR3 nucleotides: TGTGCCAGCAGGTCCGGGACTAGCGGGGGTATATACATTCAGTACTTC.

The chain carries TRBV11-2 and TRBJ2-7; 8 bases are a match to TRBD2. Trimming at V came to 4 bases and at J to 5 bases, leaving 4 bases not matched to a gene. The germline CDR1 and CDR2 sequences are SGHAT and FQNNGV. The CDR3 runs 13 residues. CDR3 residues: CASSYSGGNEQYF. CDR3 DNA: TGTGCCAGCAGCTATTCGGGGGGGAACGAGCAGTACTTC.

This clone has at least ten counts. V usage is TRBV5-4 and J usage is TRBJ1-2, with D possibly TRBD1 on 5 matching bases. Trimming took off 4 bases at V and 7 bases at J, with 8 bases between the two ends. The CDR3 contains 11 residues. Germline V CDR1 and CDR2: SGHNT, YYREEE (reference sequence). The CDR3 sequence: CASSATGGYTF. The CDR3 bases are TGTGCCAGCAGCGCTACAGGTGGCTACACCTTC.

V and J are TRBV7-9 and TRBJ2-2; unclear D gene. CDR3 length equals 14 residues. Trimming cost V 5 bases and J 3 bases, with 10 bases left between them. Per the germline V gene, CDR1 is SEHNR and CDR2 is FQNEAQ (reference sequence). CDR3 protein: CASSPITYTGELFF. CDR3 coding DNA: TGTGCCAGCAGCCCGATAACTTACACCGGGGAGCTGTTTTTT.

The genes are TRBV27 and TRBJ2-1, with D maybe TRBD1 (6 bases). CDR1 is MNHEY, CDR2 SMNVEV, per germline (reference sequence). Trimming shortened V by 4 bases and J by 5 bases, and 12 bases separated the two germline ends. CDR3 length equals 14 residues. CDR3: CASSWGHQNNEQFF. The CDR3 coding sequence is TGTGCCAGCAGTTGGGGACACCAGAACAATGAGCAGTTCTTC.

V usage is TRBV9 and J usage is TRBJ2-7; 9 positions agree with TRBD2. Per germline, CDR1 SGDLS and CDR2 YYNGEE. There are 15 residues in the CDR3. V gave up 0 bases and J gave up 3 bases; unmatched junction bases: 4. CDR3 sequence reads: CASSVGASGDYEQYF. In nucleotides, the CDR3 is TGTGCCAGCAGCGTAGGGGCTAGCGGGGACTACGAGCAGTACTTC.

V is TRBV6-5 and J is TRBJ1-1; D gene uncertain. V was trimmed by 2 bases and J by 1 base, leaving 8 bases between them. The CDR3 has 14 residues. The germline V gene has CDR1 MNHEY and CDR2 SVGAGI. The CDR3 DNA reads as TGTGCCAGCAGTTACCTGAGACAGAACACTGAAGCTTTCTTT. This sequence encodes CASSYLRQNTEAFF.

In this sample, this clone turned up many times. The rearrangement links TRBV4-1 to TRBJ2-7; D remains unclear. The CDR3 has 16 amino acids. Germline V gene data show CDR1 as MGHRA and CDR2 as YSYEKL. Between the trimmed V and J ends, which lost 1 base and 2 bases, there was a span of 15 bases. The DNA of the CDR3 is TGCGCCAGCAGCCAAGTGCCGATGCCAGGCACCTACGAGCAGTACTTC. Its protein is CASSQVPMPGTYEQYF.

This sequence joins TRBV7-9 and TRBJ2-7; TRBD1 matches at 9 bases. Per germline, CDR1 SEHNR and CDR2 FQNEAQ (reference sequence). V dropped 1 base and J dropped 1; count of bases not matched to a gene: 11. This CDR3 is 18 amino acids long. CDR3 sequence reads: CASSLGPGTGNGSYEQYF. CDR3 coding DNA: TGTGCCAGCAGCTTAGGTCCCGGGACAGGGAATGGATCCTACGAGCAGTACTTC.

The chain combines TRBV12-3 or TRBV12-4 with TRBJ2-3; D call uncertain. This CDR3 is 12 amino acids long. Trimming pared 4 bases from V and 0 bases from J, leaving 2 bases between. The CDR3 spells CASSSSTDTQYF. CDR3 in DNA: TGTGCCAGCAGTTCTAGCACAGATACGCAGTATTTT.

V and J are TRBV19 and TRBJ2-5; possible D gene TRBD2, 5 bases. V shed 3 bases and J shed 4 bases, with 9 bases lying between them. Germline CDR1 and CDR2: LNHDA and SQIVND (reference sequence). The CDR3 has 13 amino acids. The CDR3 sequence: CASSIRTAETQYF. The CDR3 nucleotides read TGTGCCAGTAGTATCCGGACTGCAGAGACCCAGTACTTC.

The CDR3 DNA follows: TGTGCCAGCAGCCCCGGACTTGAAGAGACCCAGTACTTC. Translated: CASSPGLEETQYF. The chain carries TRBV11-2 and TRBJ2-5; possible D gene TRBD2, 5 bases. V lost 5 bases to trimming and J lost 3 bases, with 10 bases between them. This CDR3 contains 13 residues. Germline lookup yields CDR1 SGHAT and CDR2 FQNNGV.